What follows are 11 T cell receptor beta chains derived from one specimen sequenced in a study of T cells in localized non-small cell lung cancer. Only in-frame clones appear in the TCRdb table, and some are missing; sequencing was by immunoSEQ multiplex PCR. The sample consists of around 70,000 clones, roughly nine tenths of them appearing once. Sample: peripheral blood, taken before any cancer treatment. The origin of the receptors is a male donor older than 55 with stage III squamous cell lung carcinoma.

This clone was seen a handful of times. This chain connects TRBV18 to TRBJ1-5, with a possible D match to TRBD1 (6 bases). Germline-derived CDR1 and CDR2 are KGHSH and LQKENI. V gave up 8 bases and J gave up 5 bases, with 16 bases separating them. This CDR3 contains 14 residues. CDR3 coding DNA: TGTGCCAGCACCCAGGGGAATCGGGATCAGCCCCAGCATTTT. Amino acid sequence: CASTQGNRDQPQHF.

The chain employs TRBV2 and TRBJ2-7; D call uncertain. This CDR3 spans 15 amino acids. The V end lost 5 bases, the J end lost 7 bases, and 21 bases lay between the germline ends. Germline V CDR1 and CDR2: SNHLY, FYNNEI. CDR3 sequence (DNA): TGTGCCAGCAGTTCACGACATGGCCTCGGCGAGGAGCAGTACGTC. Amino acid sequence: CASSSRHGLGEEQYV.

The gene calls are TRBV2 and TRBJ1-6; unclear D gene. Looked up from germline, CDR1 is SNHLY and CDR2 is FYNNEI. Trimming took off 1 base at V and 9 bases at J, with 10 bases between the two ends. The CDR3 length is 14 residues. CDR3 bases: TGTGCCAGCAGTGAAGAGGCCGGAATTTCACCCCTCCACTTT. Amino acid sequence: CASSEEAGISPLHF.

CDR3 coding DNA: TGTGCCAGCAGCTTAGGAATCCCGAACAGTGGGGAGACCCAGTACTTC. This sequence encodes CASSLGIPNSGETQYF. The J gene is TRBJ2-5, the V gene TRBV7-2; D is unclear. Per the germline V gene, CDR1 is SGHTA and CDR2 is FQGNSA. The CDR3 covers 16 residues. V gave up 1 base and J gave up 5 bases, with 17 bases separating them.

The rearrangement joins TRBV10-2 to TRBJ1-5, with D hard to call. The CDR3 spans 15 residues. CDR1 and CDR2 from the germline V gene are WSHSY and SAAADI. V gave up 6 bases and J gave up 5 bases, with 17 bases separating them. Here the CDR3 reads CASSPTGNPHQPQHF. The CDR3 DNA follows: TGCGCCAGCAGCCCGACTGGAAACCCCCATCAGCCCCAGCATTTT.

This rearrangement joins TRBV9 to TRBJ2-5, with a tentative D call TRBD1 (6 bases). The CDR3 is 17 residues long. V lost 2 bases and J lost 2, with 19 bases in between. Germline V lookup: CDR1 SGDLS, CDR2 YYNGEE. The CDR3 protein is CASSVGTYHGAQETQYF. The CDR3 nucleotides read TGTGCCAGCAGCGTCGGGACATACCACGGGGCACAAGAGACCCAGTACTTC.

The V call is TRBV27, the J call TRBJ2-7, with D possibly being TRBD2 (6 bases). Germline assignment: CDR1 MNHEY and CDR2 SMNVEV (reference sequence). The V and J ends lost 5 bases and 2 bases respectively, with 16 bases between them. The CDR3 contains 15 residues. The CDR3 region is CASSPRRASPYEQYV. CDR3 DNA: TGTGCCAGCAGTCCCCGGAGGGCCTCTCCCTACGAGCAGTACGTC.

J is TRBJ2-3 and V is TRBV5-6; D is unresolved. In germline, CDR1 is SGHDT, CDR2 YYEEEE. V dropped 1 base and J dropped 5 bases, with 14 bases sitting between them. The CDR3 contains 15 residues. This chain's CDR3 is CASSLQQPLGDTQYF. The DNA of the CDR3 is TGTGCCAGCAGCTTGCAACAACCCCTGGGAGATACGCAGTATTTT.

The chain recombines TRBV19 with TRBJ1-2, with D possibly being TRBD1 (6 bases). This CDR3 spans 16 amino acids. V was trimmed by 4 bases and J by 0 bases, leaving 15 bases between them. CDR1 is LNHDA and CDR2 is SQIVND in the germline V gene (reference sequence). In DNA, the CDR3 is TGTGCCAGTAGTAGGAATCCGGGACACTCTAACTATGGCTACACCTTC. This translates into CASSRNPGHSNYGYTF.

This chain uses TRBV19 with TRBJ1-5; a weak D match, TRBD1 (6 bases). Germline V gives CDR1 LNHDA, CDR2 SQIVND (reference sequence). The CDR3 spans 16 residues. Trimming took 1 base from V and 6 from J, leaving 16 bases between them. The CDR3 bases are TGTGCCAGTAGTATAGCAAGGGGGGGGGCAGCTCAGCCCCAGCATTTT. It is translated as CASSIARGGAAQPQHF.

The chain combines TRBV7-2 with TRBJ2-1; possibly TRBD1 for D (7 bases). The V end was cut by 1 base, the J end by 9 bases, with 13 bases between. This CDR3 comprises 14 residues. Germline V lookup: CDR1 SGHTA, CDR2 FQGNSA. Written as DNA, the CDR3 is TGTGCCAGCAGCTTAGGTGGTCAGGGGGGTGAGCAGTTCTTC. Encoded protein: CASSLGGQGGEQFF.